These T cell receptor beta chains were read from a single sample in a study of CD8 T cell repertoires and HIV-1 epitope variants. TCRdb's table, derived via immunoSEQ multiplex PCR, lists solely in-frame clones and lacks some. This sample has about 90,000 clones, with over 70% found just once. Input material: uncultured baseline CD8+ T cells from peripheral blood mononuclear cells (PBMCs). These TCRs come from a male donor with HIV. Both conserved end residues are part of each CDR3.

cdr3_aa: CASSSENYNSPLHF; v_call: TRBV6-6; cdr3_length: 14; j_call: TRBJ1-6
cdr3_aa: CASSPTGWHGYTF; v_call: TRBV5-1; cdr3_length: 13; j_call: TRBJ1-2
cdr3_aa: CASSQSLASLGNEQFF; v_call: TRBV28; cdr3_length: 16; j_call: TRBJ2-1
cdr3_aa: CASRSGKLFF; v_call: TRBV28; cdr3_length: 10; j_call: TRBJ1-4
cdr3_aa: CASSPSTGTYEQYF; v_call: TRBV7-2; cdr3_length: 14; j_call: TRBJ2-7
cdr3_aa: CASSPGDTQYF; v_call: TRBV27; cdr3_length: 11; j_call: TRBJ2-3
cdr3_aa: CSGDSNTEAFF; v_call: TRBV29-1; cdr3_length: 11; j_call: TRBJ1-1
cdr3_aa: CASSLGAGMGNTIYF; v_call: TRBV6-5; cdr3_length: 15; j_call: TRBJ1-3
cdr3_aa: CASSPGPVKYNEQFF; v_call: TRBV5-1; cdr3_length: 15; j_call: TRBJ2-1
cdr3_aa: CASSLRGSADTQYF; v_call: TRBV7-6; cdr3_length: 14; j_call: TRBJ2-3
cdr3_aa: CSVEDGAQGTGELFF; v_call: TRBV29-1; cdr3_length: 15; j_call: TRBJ2-2
cdr3_aa: CSVEDQGGPDTQYF; v_call: TRBV29-1; cdr3_length: 14; j_call: TRBJ2-3
cdr3_aa: CSVEADRGYEQYF; v_call: TRBV29-1; cdr3_length: 13; j_call: TRBJ2-7
cdr3_aa: CASSLGNEQFF; v_call: TRBV5-1; cdr3_length: 11; j_call: TRBJ2-1
cdr3_aa: CASSVNWQPNEKLFF; v_call: TRBV7-2; cdr3_length: 15; j_call: TRBJ1-4
cdr3_aa: CASGTGESSYEQYF; v_call: TRBV5-1; cdr3_length: 14; j_call: TRBJ2-7
cdr3_aa: CAIRPQGDTDTQYF; v_call: TRBV10-3; cdr3_length: 14; j_call: TRBJ2-3
cdr3_aa: CASSPQETQYF; v_call: TRBV5-4; cdr3_length: 11; j_call: TRBJ2-5
cdr3_aa: CASSTRGPDNEQFF; v_call: TRBV18; cdr3_length: 14; j_call: TRBJ2-1
cdr3_aa: CASSVTPGGENTGELFF; v_call: TRBV9; cdr3_length: 17; j_call: TRBJ2-2
cdr3_aa: CASSEPGQLTNEKLFF; v_call: TRBV28; cdr3_length: 16; j_call: TRBJ1-4
cdr3_aa: CASSLAGGPEAFF; v_call: TRBV7-9; cdr3_length: 13; j_call: TRBJ1-1
cdr3_aa: CASSQDPPDLDYGYTF; v_call: TRBV4-3; cdr3_length: 16; j_call: TRBJ1-2
cdr3_aa: CASIQGREETQYF; v_call: TRBV28; cdr3_length: 13; j_call: TRBJ2-5
cdr3_aa: CASSLGGPYEQYF; v_call: TRBV9; cdr3_length: 13; j_call: TRBJ2-7
cdr3_aa: CASSPPGGAEQFF; v_call: TRBV5-1; cdr3_length: 13; j_call: TRBJ2-1
cdr3_aa: CASSLGGTSGNYNEQFF; v_call: TRBV7-8; cdr3_length: 17; j_call: TRBJ2-1
cdr3_aa: CASSSGSFSYNEQFF; v_call: TRBV19; cdr3_length: 15; j_call: TRBJ2-1
cdr3_aa: CASSRRDRGLEKLFF; v_call: TRBV5-1; cdr3_length: 15; j_call: TRBJ1-4
cdr3_aa: CASSYVGGTEAFF; v_call: TRBV7-9; cdr3_length: 13; j_call: TRBJ1-1
cdr3_aa: CASSPTGVAYEQYF; v_call: TRBV19; cdr3_length: 14; j_call: TRBJ2-7
cdr3_aa: CASSNRQGAKAKNIQYF; v_call: TRBV7-2; cdr3_length: 17; j_call: TRBJ2-4
cdr3_aa: CASSPNTGGNTIYF; v_call: TRBV7-2; cdr3_length: 14; j_call: TRBJ1-3
cdr3_aa: CSADDSGANVLTF; v_call: TRBV29-1; cdr3_length: 13; j_call: TRBJ2-6
cdr3_aa: CASGLRAFGETQYF; v_call: TRBV27; cdr3_length: 14; j_call: TRBJ2-5
cdr3_aa: CSFRAAGGGYTF; v_call: TRBV29-1; cdr3_length: 12; j_call: TRBJ1-2
cdr3_aa: CASSWGQGLPSYEQYF; v_call: TRBV27; cdr3_length: 16; j_call: TRBJ2-7